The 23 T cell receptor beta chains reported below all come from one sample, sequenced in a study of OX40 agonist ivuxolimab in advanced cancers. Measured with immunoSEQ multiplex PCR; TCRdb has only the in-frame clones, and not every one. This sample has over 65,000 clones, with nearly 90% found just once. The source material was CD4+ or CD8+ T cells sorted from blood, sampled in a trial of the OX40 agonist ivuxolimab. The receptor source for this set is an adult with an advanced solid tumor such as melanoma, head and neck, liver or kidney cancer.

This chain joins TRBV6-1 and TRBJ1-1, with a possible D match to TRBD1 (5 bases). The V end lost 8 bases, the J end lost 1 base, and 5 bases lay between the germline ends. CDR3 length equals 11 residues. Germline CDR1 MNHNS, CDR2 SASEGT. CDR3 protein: CASQGNTEAFF. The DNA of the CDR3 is TGTGCCAGCCAGGGGAACACTGAAGCTTTCTTT.

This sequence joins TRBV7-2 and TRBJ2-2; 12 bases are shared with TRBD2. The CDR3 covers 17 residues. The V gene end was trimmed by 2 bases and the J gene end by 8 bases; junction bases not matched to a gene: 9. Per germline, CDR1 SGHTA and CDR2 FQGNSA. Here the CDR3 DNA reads TGTGCCAGCAGCTTAACCCTGGCTAGCGGGAGGGTTGGGGAGCTGTTTTTT. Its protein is CASSLTLASGRVGELFF.

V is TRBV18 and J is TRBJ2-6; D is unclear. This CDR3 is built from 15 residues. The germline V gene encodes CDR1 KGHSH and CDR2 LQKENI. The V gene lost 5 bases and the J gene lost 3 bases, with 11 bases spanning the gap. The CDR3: CASSVTSGGANVLTF. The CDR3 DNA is TGTGCCAGCTCAGTGACTTCGGGTGGGGCCAACGTCCTGACTTTC.

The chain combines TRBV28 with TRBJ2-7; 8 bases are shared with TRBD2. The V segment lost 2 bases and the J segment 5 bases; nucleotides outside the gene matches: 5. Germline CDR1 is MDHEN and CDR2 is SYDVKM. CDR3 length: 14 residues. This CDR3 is CASSLHGRDNEQYF. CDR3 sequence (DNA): TGTGCCAGCAGTTTACACGGGAGGGACAACGAGCAGTACTTC.

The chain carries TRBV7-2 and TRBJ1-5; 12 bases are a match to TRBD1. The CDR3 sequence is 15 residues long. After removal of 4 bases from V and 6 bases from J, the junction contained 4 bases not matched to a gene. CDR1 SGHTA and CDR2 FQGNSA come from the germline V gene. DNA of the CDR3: TGTGCCAGCAGCTCGGGACAGGGGGCGCGTCAGCCCCAGCATTTT. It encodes CASSSGQGARQPQHF.

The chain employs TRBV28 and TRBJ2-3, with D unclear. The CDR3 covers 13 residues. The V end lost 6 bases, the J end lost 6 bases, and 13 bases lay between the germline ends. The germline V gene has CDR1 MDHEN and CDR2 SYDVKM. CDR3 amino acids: CASSLRSTDTQYF. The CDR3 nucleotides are TGTGCCAGCAGCCTAAGGTCGACGGATACGCAGTATTTT. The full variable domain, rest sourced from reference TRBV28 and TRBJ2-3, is DVKVTQSSRYLVKRTGEKVFLECVQDMDHENMFWYRQDPGLGLRLIYFSYDVKMKEKGDIPEGYSVSREKKERFSLILESASTNQTSMYLCASSLRSTDTQYFGPGTRLTVL.

DNA for the CDR3: TGTGCCAGCTTCGACGCTAACTATGGCTACACCTTC. Its translation is CASFDANYGYTF. The genes are TRBV6-1 and TRBJ1-2; D is unclear. V shed 8 bases and J shed 0 bases, with 7 bases lying between them. CDR1 and CDR2 from the germline V gene are MNHNS and SASEGT. CDR3 length: 12 residues.

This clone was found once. The CDR3 nucleotides are TGTGCCAGCAGCTTGGCCTCTCAGGGGCGCACTGAAGCTTTCTTT. Translated, it gives CASSLASQGRTEAFF. The chain couples TRBV5-4 to TRBJ1-1; D is perhaps TRBD1 (6 bases). The CDR3 consists of 15 residues. V shed 0 bases and J shed 4 bases, with 13 bases lying between them. Germline-derived CDR1 and CDR2 are SGHNT and YYREEE (reference sequence).

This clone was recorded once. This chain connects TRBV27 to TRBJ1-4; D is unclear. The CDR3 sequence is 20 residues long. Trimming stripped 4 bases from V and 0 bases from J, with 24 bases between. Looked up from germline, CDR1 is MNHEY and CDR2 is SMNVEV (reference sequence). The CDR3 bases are TGTGCCAGCAGTTCCCGCCCACCAACTAGGGCAAGTGCAACTAATGAAAAACTGTTTTTT. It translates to CASSSRPPTRASATNEKLFF.

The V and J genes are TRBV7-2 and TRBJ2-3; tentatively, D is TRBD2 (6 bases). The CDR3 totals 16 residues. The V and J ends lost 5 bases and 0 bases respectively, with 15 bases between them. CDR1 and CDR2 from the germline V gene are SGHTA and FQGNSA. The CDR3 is CASSPRGITSTDTQYF. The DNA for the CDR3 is TGTGCCAGCAGCCCGCGCGGGATCACTAGCACAGATACGCAGTATTTT.

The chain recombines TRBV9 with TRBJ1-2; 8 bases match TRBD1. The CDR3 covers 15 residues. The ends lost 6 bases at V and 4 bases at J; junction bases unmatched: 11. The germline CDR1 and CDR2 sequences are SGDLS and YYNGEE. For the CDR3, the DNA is TGTGCCAGCAACCCTAACCGACAGGGGTTCTATGGCTACACCTTC. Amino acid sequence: CASNPNRQGFYGYTF.

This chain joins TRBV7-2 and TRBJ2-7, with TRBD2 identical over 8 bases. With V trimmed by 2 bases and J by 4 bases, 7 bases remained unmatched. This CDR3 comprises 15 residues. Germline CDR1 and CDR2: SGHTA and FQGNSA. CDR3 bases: TGTGCCAGCAGCTTATTAAGCGGGGGCCAGTACGAGCAGTACTTC. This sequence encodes CASSLLSGGQYEQYF.

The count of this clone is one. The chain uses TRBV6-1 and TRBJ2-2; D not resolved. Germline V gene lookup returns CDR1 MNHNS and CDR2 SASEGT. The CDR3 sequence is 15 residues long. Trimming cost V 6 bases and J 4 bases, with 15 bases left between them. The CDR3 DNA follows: TGTGCCAGCAGCTATTGGGGTCACACCACCGGGGAGCTGTTTTTT. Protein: CASSYWGHTTGELFF.

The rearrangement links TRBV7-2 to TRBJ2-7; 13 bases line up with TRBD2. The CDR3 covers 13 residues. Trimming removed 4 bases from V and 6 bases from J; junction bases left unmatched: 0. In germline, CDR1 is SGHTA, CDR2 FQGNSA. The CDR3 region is CASSWTSGSEQYF. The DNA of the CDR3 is TGTGCCAGCAGCTGGACTAGCGGGAGCGAGCAGTACTTC.

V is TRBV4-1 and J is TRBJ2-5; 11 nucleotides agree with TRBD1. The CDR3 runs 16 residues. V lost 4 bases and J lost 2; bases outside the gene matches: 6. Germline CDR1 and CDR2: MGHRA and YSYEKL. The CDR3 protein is CASSPGDRGLQETQYF. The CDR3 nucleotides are TGCGCCAGCAGCCCTGGGGACAGGGGGTTGCAAGAGACCCAGTACTTC.

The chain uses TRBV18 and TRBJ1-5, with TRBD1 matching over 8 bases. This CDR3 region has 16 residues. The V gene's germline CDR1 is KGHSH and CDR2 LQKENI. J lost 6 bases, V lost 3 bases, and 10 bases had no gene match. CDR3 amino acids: CASSPVDRGNSQPQHF. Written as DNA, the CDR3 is TGTGCCAGCTCACCTGTAGACAGGGGCAACAGTCAGCCCCAGCATTTT.

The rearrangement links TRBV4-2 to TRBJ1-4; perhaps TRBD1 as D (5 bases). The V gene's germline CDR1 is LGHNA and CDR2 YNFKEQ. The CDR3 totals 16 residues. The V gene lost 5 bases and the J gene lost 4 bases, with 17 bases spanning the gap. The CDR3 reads CASSVSGAGNNEKLFF. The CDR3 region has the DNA TGTGCCAGCAGCGTGTCCGGGGCCGGCAATAATGAAAAACTGTTTTTT.

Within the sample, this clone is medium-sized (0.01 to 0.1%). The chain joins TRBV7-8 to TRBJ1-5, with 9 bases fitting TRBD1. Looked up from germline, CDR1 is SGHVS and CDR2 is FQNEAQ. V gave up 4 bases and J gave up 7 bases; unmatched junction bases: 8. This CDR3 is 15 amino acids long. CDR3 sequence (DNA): TGTGCCAGCAGCTCAGGGACAGGGCATAGACAGCCCCAGCATTTT. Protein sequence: CASSSGTGHRQPQHF.

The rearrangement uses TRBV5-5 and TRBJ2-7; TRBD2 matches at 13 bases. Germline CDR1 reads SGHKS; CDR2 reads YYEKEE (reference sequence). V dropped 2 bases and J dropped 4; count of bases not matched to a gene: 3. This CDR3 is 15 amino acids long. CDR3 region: CASSLLAGGPYEQYF. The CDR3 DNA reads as TGTGCCAGCAGCTTACTAGCGGGAGGGCCTTACGAGCAGTACTTC. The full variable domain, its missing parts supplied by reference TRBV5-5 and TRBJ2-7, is DAGVTQSPTHLIKTRGQQVTLRCSPISGHKSVSWYQQVLGQGPQFIFQYYEKEERGRGNFPDRFSARQFPNYSSELNVNALLLGDSALYLCASSLLAGGPYEQYFGPGTRLTVT.

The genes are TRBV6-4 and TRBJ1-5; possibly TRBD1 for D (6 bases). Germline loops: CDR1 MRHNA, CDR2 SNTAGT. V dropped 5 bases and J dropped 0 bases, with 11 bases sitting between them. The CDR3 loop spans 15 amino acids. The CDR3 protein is CASSIQGGSNQPQHF. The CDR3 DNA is TGTGCCAGCAGTATACAGGGAGGTAGCAATCAGCCCCAGCATTTT.

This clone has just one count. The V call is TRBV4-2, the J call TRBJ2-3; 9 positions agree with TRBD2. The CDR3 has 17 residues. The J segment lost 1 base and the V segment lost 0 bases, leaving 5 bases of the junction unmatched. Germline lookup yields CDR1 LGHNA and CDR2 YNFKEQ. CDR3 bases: TGTGCCAGCAGCCAAGACCTTTCTAGCGGGGGCACAGATACGCAGTATTTT. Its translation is CASSQDLSSGGTDTQYF.

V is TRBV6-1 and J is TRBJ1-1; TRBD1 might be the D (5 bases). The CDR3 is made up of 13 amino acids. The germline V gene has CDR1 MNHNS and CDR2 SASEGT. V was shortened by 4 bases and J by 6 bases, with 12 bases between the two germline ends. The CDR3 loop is CASSVRGTAEAFF. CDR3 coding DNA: TGTGCCAGCAGTGTCCGGGGGACCGCTGAAGCTTTCTTT.

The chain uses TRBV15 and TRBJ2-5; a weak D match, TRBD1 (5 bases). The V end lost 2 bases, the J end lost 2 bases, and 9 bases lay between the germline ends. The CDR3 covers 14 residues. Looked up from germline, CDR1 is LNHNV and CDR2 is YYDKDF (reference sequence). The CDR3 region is CATSRSRGQETQYF. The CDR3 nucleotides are TGTGCCACCAGCAGATCTAGGGGACAAGAGACCCAGTACTTC.